This TCR beta chain was found in a study of regulatory dendritic cells for organ transplantation. Study results and limitations: The authors noted considerable between-person heterogeneity in alloreactive memory CD8+ cells. Memory CD8+ T cells were the most oligoclonal; naive cells were highly diverse.

Memory T cells were CD45RO+, naive were CD45RA+, sorted by FACS. As concerns this clone: The target antigen is unknown.

Libraries were prepared by immunoSEQ multiplex PCR; TCRdb keeps only in-frame clonotypes and omits some of them. The profile shows under 35,000 clones, about 88% of them singletons. CDR1 is SQVTM, CDR2 ANQGSEA, per germline. The V gene lost 5 bases and the J gene lost 0 bases, with 9 bases spanning the gap. The CDR3 contains 13 residues. The rearrangement uses TRBV29-1 and TRBJ2-3; D is undetermined. This TCR derives from a human donor in good health. The sequencing input was naive CD4+ T cells from blood. Documented subset: CD45RA+ naive T cells. In DNA, the CDR3 is TGCAGCGTTCGAGTACAGAGCACAGATACGCAGTATTTT. Its translation: CSVRVQSTDTQYF.